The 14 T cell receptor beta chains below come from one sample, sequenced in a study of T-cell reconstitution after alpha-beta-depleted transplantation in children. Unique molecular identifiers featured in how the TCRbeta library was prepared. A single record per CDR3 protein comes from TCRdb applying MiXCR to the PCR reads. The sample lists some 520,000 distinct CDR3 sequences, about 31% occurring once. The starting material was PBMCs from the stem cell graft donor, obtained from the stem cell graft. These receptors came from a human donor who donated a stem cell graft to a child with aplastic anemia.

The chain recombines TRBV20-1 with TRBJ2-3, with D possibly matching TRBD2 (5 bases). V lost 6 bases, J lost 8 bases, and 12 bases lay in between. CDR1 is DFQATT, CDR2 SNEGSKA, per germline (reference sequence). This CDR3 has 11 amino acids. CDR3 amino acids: CSATRAGTQYF. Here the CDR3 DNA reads TGCAGTGCCACGAGGGCTGGTACGCAGTATTTT.

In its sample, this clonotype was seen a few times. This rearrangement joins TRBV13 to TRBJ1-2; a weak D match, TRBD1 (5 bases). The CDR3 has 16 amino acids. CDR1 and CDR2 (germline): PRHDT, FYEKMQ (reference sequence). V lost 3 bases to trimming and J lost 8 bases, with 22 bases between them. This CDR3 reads CASSLSMGLTRGGYTF. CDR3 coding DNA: TGTGCCAGCAGCTTGTCCATGGGACTAACTCGCGGGGGCTACACCTTC.

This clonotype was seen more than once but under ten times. The CDR3 region is CSAGEGRSNSPLHF. For the CDR3, the DNA is TGCAGTGCGGGGGAGGGACGGAGTAATTCACCCCTCCACTTT. V gene TRBV20-1 combines with J gene TRBJ1-6; perhaps TRBD1 as D (5 bases). The CDR3 totals 14 residues. The germline V and J ends were trimmed by 6 bases and 6 bases, with 15 bases remaining between them. Looked up from germline, CDR1 is DFQATT and CDR2 is SNEGSKA (reference sequence).

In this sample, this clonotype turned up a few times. CDR3 sequence reads: CASSFATVEEKLFF. Written as DNA, the CDR3 is TGTGCCAGCAGTTTTGCGACAGTAGAGGAAAAACTGTTTTTT. The chain employs TRBV28 and TRBJ1-4; tentative D call: TRBD1 (5 bases). Trimming stripped 3 bases from V and 8 bases from J, with 13 bases between. Germline CDR1 reads MDHEN; CDR2 reads SYDVKM. The length of the CDR3 is 14 residues.

The CDR3 DNA sequence: TGTGCCAGCAGCCGAGGATACCCCTATGGCTACACCTTC. Its translation is CASSRGYPYGYTF. This chain uses TRBV12-3 or TRBV12-4 with TRBJ1-2; the D is unclear. V was pared by 6 bases and J by 4 bases, with 12 bases between. The CDR3 length is 13 residues.

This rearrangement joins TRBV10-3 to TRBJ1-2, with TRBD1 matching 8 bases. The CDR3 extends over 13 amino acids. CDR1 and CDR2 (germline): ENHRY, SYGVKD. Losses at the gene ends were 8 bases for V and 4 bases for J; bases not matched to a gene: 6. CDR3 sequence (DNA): TGTGCCATCGGGATCACAGGGGGCTATGGCTACACCTTC. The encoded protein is CAIGITGGYGYTF.

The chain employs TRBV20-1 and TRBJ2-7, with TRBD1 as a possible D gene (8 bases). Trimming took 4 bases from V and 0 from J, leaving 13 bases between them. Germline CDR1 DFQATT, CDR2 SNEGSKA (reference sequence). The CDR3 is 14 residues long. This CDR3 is CSANRGGSSYEQYF. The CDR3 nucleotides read TGCAGTGCTAACAGGGGGGGAAGCTCCTACGAGCAGTACTTC.

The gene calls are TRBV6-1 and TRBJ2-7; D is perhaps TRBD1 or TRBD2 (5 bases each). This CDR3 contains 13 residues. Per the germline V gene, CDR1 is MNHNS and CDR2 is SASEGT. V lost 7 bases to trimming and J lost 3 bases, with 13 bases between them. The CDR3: CASTPGPHYEQYF. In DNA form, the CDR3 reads TGTGCCAGCACCCCGGGACCACACTACGAGCAGTACTTC.

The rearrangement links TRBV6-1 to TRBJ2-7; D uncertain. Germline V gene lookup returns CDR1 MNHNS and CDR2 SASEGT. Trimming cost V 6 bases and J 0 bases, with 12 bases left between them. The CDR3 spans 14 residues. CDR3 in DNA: TGTGCCAGCAGCCCTTACTATAGCTCCTACGAGCAGTACTTC. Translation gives CASSPYYSSYEQYF.

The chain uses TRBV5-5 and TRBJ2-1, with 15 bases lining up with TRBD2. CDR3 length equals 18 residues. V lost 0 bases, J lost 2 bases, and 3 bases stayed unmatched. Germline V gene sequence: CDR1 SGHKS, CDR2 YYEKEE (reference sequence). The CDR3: CASSLDGLAGGPYNEQFF. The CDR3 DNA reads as TGTGCCAGCAGCTTGGATGGACTAGCGGGAGGGCCCTACAATGAGCAGTTCTTC.

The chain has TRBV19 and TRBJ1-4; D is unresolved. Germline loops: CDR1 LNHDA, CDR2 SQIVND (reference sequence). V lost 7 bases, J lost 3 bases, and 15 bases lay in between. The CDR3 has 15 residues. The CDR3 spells CASNSAPGSNEKLFF. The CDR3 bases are TGTGCCAGTAACTCTGCTCCGGGATCTAATGAAAAACTGTTTTTT.

CDR3 amino acids: CASGDPYEQYF. CDR3 DNA sequence: TGTGCCAGCGGGGACCCCTACGAGCAGTACTTC. The V and J genes are TRBV12-3 or TRBV12-4 and TRBJ2-7; D possibly matches TRBD1 or TRBD2 (5 bases each). The ends were cut back, 8 bases at V and 2 bases at J, with 7 bases in the middle. CDR3 size: 11 residues.

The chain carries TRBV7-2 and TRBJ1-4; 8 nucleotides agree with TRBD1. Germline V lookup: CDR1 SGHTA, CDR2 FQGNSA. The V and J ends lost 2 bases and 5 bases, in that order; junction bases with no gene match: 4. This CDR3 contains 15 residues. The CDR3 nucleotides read TGTGCCAGCAGCTTACTCGACAGGGGAAATGAAAAACTGTTTTTT. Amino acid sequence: CASSLLDRGNEKLFF.

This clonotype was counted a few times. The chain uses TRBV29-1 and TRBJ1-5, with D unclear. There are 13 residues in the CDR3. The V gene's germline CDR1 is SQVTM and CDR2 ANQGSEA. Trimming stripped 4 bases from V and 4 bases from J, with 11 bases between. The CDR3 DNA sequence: TGCAGCGTTGGGGAGAACCTGAATCAGCCCCAGCATTTT. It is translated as CSVGENLNQPQHF.